This T cell receptor beta chain was identified in a study of T cells in Graves' hyperthyroidism and ophthalmopathy. Researchers amplified the TCR beta CDR3 regions from RNA transcripts. Using the HTBI primer set, a first-round RT-PCR was run on the TCR CDR3. TCRdb ran MiXCR on the multiplex PCR reads and lists one entry per CDR3 protein. This table holds roughly 380,000 distinct CDR3 sequences, 14% found once. The study defined stable Graves' hyperthyroidism as no ophthalmopathy progression within 18 months. This clonotype was seen at least ten times. Trimming took off 4 bases at V and 0 bases at J, with 13 bases between the two ends. Germline V gene data show CDR1 as SGHVS and CDR2 as FQNEAQ. The CDR3 length is 16 residues.

The receptor's source is a woman aged 60-75 years with Graves' hyperthyroidism. The specimen sequenced was blood. The chain has TRBV7-8 and TRBJ2-1; D tentatively fits TRBD1 or TRBD2 (5 bases each). CDR3 in amino acids: CASSSGTAFSYNEQFF. For the CDR3, the DNA is TGTGCCAGCAGCTCCGGGACCGCTTTCTCCTACAATGAGCAGTTCTTC.